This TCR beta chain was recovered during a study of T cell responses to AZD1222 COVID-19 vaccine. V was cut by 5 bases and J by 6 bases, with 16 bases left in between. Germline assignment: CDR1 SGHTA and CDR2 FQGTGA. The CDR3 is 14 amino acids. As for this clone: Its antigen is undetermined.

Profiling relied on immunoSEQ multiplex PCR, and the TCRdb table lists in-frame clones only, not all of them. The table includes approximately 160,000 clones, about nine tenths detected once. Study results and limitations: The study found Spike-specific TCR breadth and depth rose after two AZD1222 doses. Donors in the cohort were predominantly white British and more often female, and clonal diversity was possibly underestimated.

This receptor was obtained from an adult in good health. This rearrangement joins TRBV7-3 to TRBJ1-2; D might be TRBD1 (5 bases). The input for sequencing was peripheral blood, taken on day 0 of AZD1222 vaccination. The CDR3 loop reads CASSPRGRGDGYTF. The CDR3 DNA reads TGTGCCAGCAGCCCTAGGGGTAGGGGAGATGGCTACACCTTC. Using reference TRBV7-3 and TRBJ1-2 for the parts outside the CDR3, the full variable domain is GAGVSQTPSNKVTEKGKYVELRCDPISGHTALYWYRQSLGQGPEFLIYFQGTGAADDSGLPNDRFFAVRPEGSVSTLKIQRTERGDSAVYLCASSPRGRGDGYTFGSGTRLTVV.